This T cell receptor (beta chain) was profiled in a study of identical twins. Study-wide points: Zero-insertion analyses might be partly confounded by invariant T cells like MAIT and iNKT.

One entry per CDR3 protein, called by TCRdb with MiXCR from the 5' RACE reads. The sample lists under 300,000 distinct CDR3 sequences, roughly 12% occurring once. This CDR3 has 21 amino acids. Germline lookup yields CDR1 SGHAT and CDR2 FQNNGV. The trim removed 3 bases at V and 0 bases at J, leaving 15 bases unmatched. At least ten counts were recorded for this clonotype. Its antigen is not known. These data are also associated with another study on yellow fever vaccine responses in identical twins.

Sequenced input: memory (CD45RO+) T cells sorted from blood. The rearrangement uses TRBV11-2 and TRBJ2-3; TRBD2 aligns across 13 bases. This clonotype originated in a woman aged 18-29 years in good health. CDR3 in DNA: TGTGCCAGCAGCTTCAGATACAACCCGGGACTAGCGGGGAATAGCACAGATACGCAGTATTTT. It translates to CASSFRYNPGLAGNSTDTQYF. Filled out from reference TRBV11-2 and TRBJ2-3, the complete variable domain reads EAGVAQSPRYKIIEKRQSVAFWCNPISGHATLYWYQQILGQGPKLLIQFQNNGVVDDSQLPKDRFSAERLKGVDSTLKIQPAKLEDSAVYLCASSFRYNPGLAGNSTDTQYFGPGTRLTVL.